These 28 T cell receptor beta chains were all obtained from the same sample, sequenced in a study of T cell repertoires and HLA-DP antigens. CD4+ cells expanded for more than 12 days were restimulated 24 h with allogeneic-DPB1 HeLa cells. HeLa stimulator cells carried retrovirally transduced HLA-DPA1/DPB1, HLA-DM, invariant chain and CD80. Profiling relied on immunoSEQ multiplex PCR, and the TCRdb table lists in-frame clones only, not all of them. Found here are under 2,500 clones, approximately 72% of them singletons; the top ten hold 25% to 30%. Material for sequencing was CD137- CD4+ T cells from cultured PBMCs. The receptors come from a woman younger than 30 in good health and CMV-seronegative.

This clone has only one observation. This chain links TRBV5-5 with TRBJ2-2; a weak D match, TRBD1 (6 bases). V lost 0 bases, J lost 5 bases, and 11 bases lay in between. Germline CDR1 reads SGHKS; CDR2 reads YYEKEE (reference sequence). The CDR3 totals 15 residues. CDR3 nucleotides: TGTGCCAGCAGCTTGGAAGGGGGTCGTACCGGGGAGCTGTTTTTT. As protein: CASSLEGGRTGELFF. The full variable domain, completed using reference TRBV5-5 and TRBJ2-2, is DAGVTQSPTHLIKTRGQQVTLRCSPISGHKSVSWYQQVLGQGPQFIFQYYEKEERGRGNFPDRFSARQFPNYSSELNVNALLLGDSALYLCASSLEGGRTGELFFGEGSRLTVL.

The CDR3 region has the DNA TGTGCCTGGAGTCGCCCAGGGGCAATTTCTGGAAACACCATATATTTT. It translates to CAWSRPGAISGNTIYF. V is TRBV30 and J is TRBJ1-3; tentative D call: TRBD1 (6 bases). V gave up 2 bases and J gave up 1 base, with 15 bases separating them. The germline CDR1 and CDR2 sequences are GTSNPN and SVGIG (reference sequence). The CDR3 is 16 amino acids.

The chain recombines TRBV28 with TRBJ1-5, with D possibly being TRBD1 (5 bases). The germline CDR1 and CDR2 sequences are MDHEN and SYDVKM. The V end was cut by 2 bases, the J end by 0 bases, with 17 bases between. CDR3 size: 18 residues. The CDR3 sequence: CASSLRDWAVYSNQPQHF. CDR3 DNA: TGTGCCAGCAGTTTAAGGGACTGGGCCGTGTATAGCAATCAGCCCCAGCATTTT.

The CDR3 sequence: CASSDRTGNQPQHF. For the CDR3, the DNA is TGTGCCAGCAGTGACAGGACAGGGAATCAGCCCCAGCATTTT. The chain joins TRBV2 to TRBJ1-5, with 8 bases fitting TRBD1. With V trimmed by 3 bases and J by 4 bases, 2 bases remained unmatched. The CDR3 consists of 14 residues. CDR1 SNHLY and CDR2 FYNNEI come from the germline V gene.

This clone was observed once. The rearrangement links TRBV29-1 to TRBJ2-3, with TRBD1 matching 7 bases. The CDR3 runs to 14 residues. The ends lost 7 bases at V and 4 bases at J; junction bases unmatched: 11. The germline V gene has CDR1 SQVTM and CDR2 ANQGSEA. The chain's CDR3 is CSARAGGFADTQYF. The CDR3, as DNA: TGCAGCGCGCGGGCAGGGGGTTTCGCAGATACGCAGTATTTT.

The genes are TRBV28 and TRBJ2-5; TRBD2 might be the D (6 bases). The CDR3 runs 14 residues. Germline V lookup: CDR1 MDHEN, CDR2 SYDVKM. V gave up 5 bases and J gave up 5 bases, with 15 bases separating them. CDR3 sequence reads: CASSVGGVRETQYF. CDR3 DNA sequence: TGTGCCAGCAGTGTCGGGGGAGTGCGGGAGACCCAGTACTTC.

This clone was seen a few times. The V and J genes are TRBV9 and TRBJ1-5, with D unresolved. The CDR3 extends over 15 amino acids. Germline values: CDR1 SGDLS, CDR2 YYNGEE. Trimming took off 0 bases at V and 0 bases at J, with 7 bases between the two ends. CDR3 bases: TGTGCCAGCAGCGTAGGGCAGAATAGCAATCAGCCCCAGCATTTT. Translated, it gives CASSVGQNSNQPQHF.

The genes are TRBV18 and TRBJ2-4, with D tentatively TRBD1 (6 bases). Germline assignment: CDR1 KGHSH and CDR2 LQKENI. This CDR3 comprises 15 residues. The V and J ends lost 2 bases and 9 bases respectively, with 17 bases between them. The CDR3 region is CASSPAQGNSGIQYF. The CDR3 DNA is TGTGCCAGCTCACCAGCACAGGGAAATTCTGGCATTCAGTACTTC.

This chain uses TRBV5-1 with TRBJ2-7; 12 bases line up with TRBD2. CDR3 length: 22 residues. Trimming at V came to 0 bases and at J to 0 bases, leaving 19 bases not matched to a gene. CDR1 SGHRS and CDR2 YFSETQ come from the germline V gene. The CDR3 protein is CASSLDLGGSTSGRAFSYEQYF. DNA of the CDR3: TGCGCCAGCAGCTTGGACCTAGGGGGATCGACTAGCGGGAGAGCCTTCTCCTACGAGCAGTACTTC.

In its sample, this clone was seen a few times. The gene calls are TRBV7-9 and TRBJ2-5; weak D call: TRBD2 (7 bases). The V gene lost 1 base and the J gene lost 4 bases, with 13 bases spanning the gap. CDR3 length equals 15 residues. Per germline, CDR1 SEHNR and CDR2 FQNEAQ (reference sequence). As DNA, the CDR3 is TGTGCCAGCAGCTTAGATCGGGGGGCCGGAGAGACCCAGTACTTC. Translation gives CASSLDRGAGETQYF.

The chain combines TRBV7-2 with TRBJ1-2, with 8 bases lining up with TRBD1. J lost 6 bases, V lost 5 bases, and 5 bases had no gene match. The germline gives CDR1 SGHTA, CDR2 FQGNSA. The CDR3 length is 13 residues. The CDR3 loop is CASSLRGRDGYTF. In nucleotides, the CDR3 is TGTGCCAGCAGCCTCAGGGGGCGGGATGGCTACACCTTC.

About this clone itself: One junction end disagrees with the germline gene, perhaps due to a read error. The chain links TRBV7-3 to TRBJ2-1; 8 bases match TRBD1. Germline values: CDR1 SGHTA, CDR2 FQGTGA. The CDR3 is 16 residues long. The CDR3 DNA follows: TGCGCCAGCAGCCAATACAGGGGGAAGATATACAATGAGCAGTTCTTC. Protein sequence: CASSQYRGKIYNEQFF.

This chain connects TRBV7-3 to TRBJ1-1, with 8 bases identical to TRBD1. Germline trimming cut 3 bases from V and 0 bases from J; bases unmatched to any gene: 3. Germline V gene lookup returns CDR1 SGHTA and CDR2 FQGTGA. The CDR3 has 15 residues. CDR3 region: CASSLGGQVNTEAFF. The CDR3 bases are TGTGCCAGCAGCTTGGGGGGACAGGTGAACACTGAAGCTTTCTTT.

This chain links TRBV20-1 with TRBJ2-7; no reliable D call. Trimming removed 6 bases from V and 5 bases from J, with 11 bases in between. This CDR3 spans 11 amino acids. The V gene's germline CDR1 is DFQATT and CDR2 SNEGSKA (reference sequence). The DNA of the CDR3 is TGCAGTGCCAAAGGTTCCCACGAGCAGTACTTC. Translation: CSAKGSHEQYF.

A few counts support this clone. This rearrangement joins TRBV7-9 to TRBJ1-2, with 8 bases matching TRBD1. Trimming cost V 1 base and J 9 bases; bases outside gene matches: 10. In germline, CDR1 is SEHNR, CDR2 FQNEAQ (reference sequence). This CDR3 has 15 amino acids. CDR3 region: CASSLGAGGLLRYTF. The CDR3 region has the DNA TGTGCCAGCAGCTTAGGCGCAGGGGGCCTCCTCCGCTACACCTTC.

The chain carries TRBV6-5 and TRBJ2-5, with a tentative D call TRBD2 (6 bases). This CDR3 contains 16 residues. The V end lost 0 bases, the J end lost 4 bases, and 15 bases lay between the germline ends. CDR1 and CDR2 from the germline V gene are MNHEY and SVGAGI. The CDR3 bases are TGTGCCAGCAGTTACTCTTATTTTTCCGGGAGAGAGACCCAGTACTTC. Translating it yields CASSYSYFSGRETQYF.

This clone has more than one count but fewer than ten. The chain links TRBV15 to TRBJ2-2, with 9 bases identical to TRBD1. V dropped 1 base and J dropped 7; count of bases not matched to a gene: 1. The CDR3 sequence is 14 residues long. The germline gives CDR1 LNHNV, CDR2 YYDKDF (reference sequence). The CDR3 coding sequence is TGTGCCACCAGCAGAGGGACAGGGGACGGGGAGCTGTTTTTT. Its protein is CATSRGTGDGELFF.

The count of this clone is one. The chain carries TRBV7-9 and TRBJ2-3, with 7 bases aligning to TRBD1. CDR3 length equals 14 residues. The V segment lost 4 bases and the J segment 4 bases; nucleotides outside the gene matches: 5. Germline values: CDR1 SEHNR, CDR2 FQNEAQ (reference sequence). CDR3 loop: CASSSRTGADTQYF. The CDR3 nucleotides are TGTGCCAGCAGCTCTCGCACAGGGGCAGATACGCAGTATTTT. Filled out from reference TRBV7-9 and TRBJ2-3, the complete variable domain reads DTGVSQNPRHKITKRGQNVTFRCDPISEHNRLYWYRQTLGQGPEFLTYFQNEAQLEKSRLLSDRFSAERPKGSFSTLEIQRTEQGDSAMYLCASSSRTGADTQYFGPGTRLTVL.

This clone was seen a single time. This chain links TRBV25-1 with TRBJ1-3, with 7 positions matching TRBD1. After removal of 4 bases from V and 2 bases from J, the junction contained 11 bases not matched to a gene. There are 17 residues in the CDR3. The germline gives CDR1 MGHDK, CDR2 SYGVNS. The CDR3 DNA sequence: TGTGCCAGCAGTGGGGATAAGCTAACAGGGGCTGGAAACACCATATATTTT. Translating it yields CASSGDKLTGAGNTIYF.

The V gene is TRBV9, the J gene TRBJ2-4; TRBD1 aligns across 8 bases. J lost 1 base, V lost 3 bases, and 15 bases had no gene match. The germline V gene encodes CDR1 SGDLS and CDR2 YYNGEE. This CDR3 spans 19 amino acids. CDR3 sequence reads: CASSASGGQGVRAKNIQYF. For the CDR3, the DNA is TGTGCCAGCAGCGCCTCAGGGGGCCAGGGGGTTCGGGCCAAAAACATTCAGTACTTC.

The chain employs TRBV6-6 and TRBJ1-1; 7 bases fit TRBD1. Germline V gene lookup returns CDR1 MNHNY and CDR2 SVGAGI (reference sequence). V lost 4 bases, J lost 9 bases, and 5 bases stayed unmatched. CDR3 length: 12 amino acids. This chain's CDR3 is CASSSLTGKAFF. CDR3 nucleotides: TGTGCCAGCAGTTCCCTGACAGGGAAAGCTTTCTTT.

This clone was observed a handful of times. The chain is built from TRBV10-3 and TRBJ1-5, with D possibly being TRBD1 (6 bases). Trimming removed 10 bases from V and 11 bases from J, with 30 bases in between. Germline V CDR1 and CDR2: ENHRY, SYGVKD. The CDR3 loop spans 16 amino acids. CDR3 sequence reads: CATRKGGDDGNQAQHF. Written as DNA, the CDR3 is TGTGCCACCCGAAAGGGGGGAGATGATGGCAATCAAGCCCAGCATTTT.

This clone was counted a few times. This sequence joins TRBV7-9 and TRBJ2-7; 7 nucleotides agree with TRBD2. Per germline, CDR1 SEHNR and CDR2 FQNEAQ (reference sequence). The CDR3 has 13 residues. The J segment lost 2 bases and the V segment lost 6 bases, leaving 4 bases of the junction unmatched. The CDR3 loop is CASSPGGAYEQYV. CDR3 coding DNA: TGTGCCAGCAGTCCGGGAGGTGCCTACGAGCAGTACGTC.

CDR3 DNA sequence: TGTGCCACGACGAGCGGAAGTCACACAGATACGCAGTATTTT. Translating gives CATTSGSHTDTQYF. V and J are TRBV7-2 and TRBJ2-3, with D perhaps matching TRBD2 (5 bases). The germline V gene encodes CDR1 SGHTA and CDR2 FQGNSA. The CDR3 extends over 14 amino acids. The germline V and J ends were trimmed by 10 bases and 2 bases, with 16 bases remaining between them.

V is TRBV6-1 and J is TRBJ1-1; D perhaps matches TRBD1 (6 bases). Germline values: CDR1 MNHNS, CDR2 SASEGT. The CDR3 runs 14 residues. Trimming removed 5 bases from V and 0 bases from J, with 10 bases in between. The CDR3: CASSKGGMNTEAFF. CDR3 nucleotides: TGTGCCAGCAGTAAGGGGGGGATGAACACTGAAGCTTTCTTT.

V usage is TRBV6-5 and J usage is TRBJ2-7, with D perhaps TRBD1 (5 bases). With 2 bases removed from V and 3 bases from J, the gap between germline ends came to 11 bases. Germline V gene data show CDR1 as MNHEY and CDR2 as SVGAGI. The CDR3 has 14 amino acids. This CDR3 reads CASSYQGAYYEQYF. The DNA for the CDR3 is TGTGCCAGCAGTTACCAAGGGGCTTACTACGAGCAGTACTTC.

The chain recombines TRBV2 with TRBJ2-4; D unclear. Germline V gene lookup returns CDR1 SNHLY and CDR2 FYNNEI. V was cut by 2 bases and J by 8 bases, with 4 bases left in between. The CDR3 totals 11 residues. The CDR3 sequence is CASSERDIQYF. As DNA, the CDR3 is TGTGCCAGCAGTGAAAGGGACATTCAGTACTTC. The complete variable domain, with remaining parts taken from reference TRBV2 and TRBJ2-4, reads EPEVTQTPSHQVTQMGQEVILRCVPISNHLYFYWYRQILGQKVEFLVSFYNNEISEKSEIFDDQFSVERPDGSNFTLKIRSTKLEDSAMYFCASSERDIQYFGAGTRLSVL.

CDR3: CASGGQANSPLHF. CDR3 nucleotides: TGTGCCAGCGGAGGGCAGGCGAATTCACCCCTCCACTTT. The chain recombines TRBV2 with TRBJ1-6; no definite D call. The CDR3 runs to 13 residues. The V gene's germline CDR1 is SNHLY and CDR2 FYNNEI. Between the trimmed V and J ends, which lost 8 bases and 7 bases, there was a span of 12 bases.